Given below is one T cell receptor (beta chain) in context. Germline lookup yields CDR1 GTSNPN and CDR2 SVGIG (reference sequence). V lost 2 bases and J lost 5, with 10 bases in between. CDR3 length equals 13 residues. The data derive from a study of blood T cell repertoires in COVID-19. Produced via immunoSEQ multiplex PCR; TCRdb's table is partial and in-frame only. The top ten clones hold roughly 7.8% of a sample with over 300,000 clones, around 85% of them seen once. The sequencing sample was made of peripheral blood. V and J are TRBV30 and TRBJ1-5, with D hard to call. This sequence was found in a human donor in a cohort sampled during active COVID-19. CDR3: CAWSSTEHQPQHF. The CDR3 DNA follows: TGTGCCTGGAGTAGCACCGAACATCAGCCCCAGCATTTT.